These 25 T cell receptor beta chains share one sample of origin, sequenced in a study of memory CD8 T cells in hepatitis C reinfection. This sample's time point: peak reinfection, 3 to 8 weeks after reinfection detection. TCR sequencing was done directly ex vivo on sorted cells, without expansion in vitro. Libraries were prepared by immunoSEQ multiplex PCR; TCRdb keeps only in-frame clonotypes and omits some of them. The sample yields 35,000 to 55,000 clones, roughly 90% seen once. The sequencing input was naive CD8+ T cells sorted from blood. Source of these receptors: a man aged 18 to 29 with hepatitis C virus infection.

In its sample, this clone was seen a few times. This chain links TRBV5-6 with TRBJ2-3, with D maybe TRBD2 (6 bases). The CDR3 loop spans 16 amino acids. Germline CDR1 is SGHDT and CDR2 is YYEEEE. V gave up 4 bases and J gave up 4 bases, with 19 bases separating them. The CDR3 here is CASSLMGLGGSDTQYF. DNA of the CDR3: TGTGCCAGCAGCCTAATGGGACTTGGAGGGTCAGATACGCAGTATTTT.

This clone was recorded only once. The rearrangement links TRBV7-9 to TRBJ1-4; the match to TRBD1 covers 9 bases. Germline V CDR1 and CDR2: SEHNR, FQNEAQ (reference sequence). Unmatched junction bases numbered 11, after V lost 4 bases and J lost 8 bases. This CDR3 is 16 amino acids long. The CDR3 here is CASSSTSGTGKEKLFF. CDR3 DNA sequence: TGTGCCAGCAGCTCAACATCCGGGACAGGGAAAGAAAAACTGTTTTTT.

The rearrangement links TRBV11-2 to TRBJ1-3, with TRBD1 matching over 8 bases. J lost 0 bases, V lost 4 bases, and 5 bases had no gene match. The CDR3 has 16 amino acids. Germline V gene data show CDR1 as SGHAT and CDR2 as FQNNGV. The CDR3 sequence: CASSSQGVLSGNTIYF. As DNA, the CDR3 is TGTGCCAGCAGCTCACAGGGGGTCCTCTCTGGAAACACCATATATTTT. Variable domain in full (rest from reference TRBV11-2 and TRBJ1-3): EAGVAQSPRYKIIEKRQSVAFWCNPISGHATLYWYQQILGQGPKLLIQFQNNGVVDDSQLPKDRFSAERLKGVDSTLKIQPAKLEDSAVYLCASSSQGVLSGNTIYFGEGSWLTVV.

The rearrangement uses TRBV21-1 and TRBJ2-2; TRBD1 is the table's D call, not checked against the DNA. TRBV21-1 is a known pseudogene. The CDR3 runs 19 residues. DNA for the CDR3: TGTGCCAGCAGCACTAACCGGGACACTGGGGCCCATGACACCGGGGAGCTGTTTTTT. Protein sequence: CASSTNRDTGAHDTGELFF.

V gene TRBV5-1 combines with J gene TRBJ2-7; maybe TRBD2 (6 bases). CDR1 and CDR2 (germline): SGHRS, YFSETQ. The CDR3 consists of 17 residues. The V end was cut by 3 bases, the J end by 0 bases, with 19 bases between. CDR3 nucleotide sequence: TGCGCCAGCAGCTCCTTCCAGTTCGGGGGAGGCTCCTACGAGCAGTACTTC. This codes for CASSSFQFGGGSYEQYF.

The chain links TRBV27 to TRBJ2-7; D might be TRBD2 (6 bases). The CDR3 sequence is 15 residues long. The germline CDR1 and CDR2 sequences are MNHEY and SMNVEV (reference sequence). V shed 0 bases and J shed 3 bases, with 12 bases lying between them. CDR3 protein: CASSLSSVGGYEQYF. CDR3 DNA sequence: TGTGCCAGCAGTTTATCGAGTGTCGGGGGCTACGAGCAGTACTTC.

Comment on this clone: Other DNA variants within this sample encode the same CDR3. The J gene is TRBJ2-7, the V gene TRBV4-1, with 8 bases aligning to TRBD1. CDR3 length: 16 amino acids. The V gene's germline CDR1 is MGHRA and CDR2 YSYEKL. The trim removed 4 bases at V and 0 bases at J, leaving 8 bases unmatched. The CDR3 protein is CASSPGQGILSYEQYF. Written as DNA, the CDR3 is TGCGCCAGCAGCCCAGGACAGGGCATCCTCTCCTACGAGCAGTACTTC.

The V and J genes are TRBV11-2 and TRBJ1-2; TRBD1 matches 8 bases. CDR1 and CDR2 (germline): SGHAT, FQNNGV. J lost 2 bases, V lost 5 bases, and 7 bases had no gene match. CDR3 length equals 15 residues. The CDR3 sequence is CASSTADRANYGYTF. CDR3 sequence (DNA): TGTGCCAGCAGCACGGCGGACAGGGCCAACTATGGCTACACCTTC.

The V call is TRBV2, the J call TRBJ1-6; weak D call: TRBD1 (5 bases). The CDR3 sequence is 13 residues long. The V end lost 3 bases, the J end lost 8 bases, and 8 bases lay between the germline ends. The V gene's germline CDR1 is SNHLY and CDR2 FYNNEI. This CDR3 is CASSDQGYSPLHF. The CDR3 region has the DNA TGTGCCAGCAGTGATCAGGGTTATTCACCCCTCCACTTT.

The gene calls are TRBV2 and TRBJ2-3, with TRBD2 matching over 10 bases. V dropped 4 bases and J dropped 4; count of bases not matched to a gene: 11. The CDR3 sequence is 17 residues long. In germline, CDR1 is SNHLY, CDR2 FYNNEI. In nucleotides, the CDR3 is TGTGCCAGCAGTGGCTCCCCTAGCGGGAGTGGGGCAGATACGCAGTATTTT. As protein: CASSGSPSGSGADTQYF.

In this sample, this clone turned up once. The chain combines TRBV7-2 with TRBJ2-3; TRBD2 agrees at 11 bases. The J segment lost 5 bases and the V segment lost 1 base, leaving 11 bases of the junction unmatched. From germline, CDR1 is SGHTA and CDR2 FQGNSA. The CDR3 covers 18 residues. CDR3 in amino acids: CASSLVGLAGGPLDTQYF. CDR3 DNA sequence: TGTGCCAGCAGCTTAGTCGGGCTAGCGGGGGGTCCATTAGATACGCAGTATTTT.

J is TRBJ2-7 and V is TRBV28; 8 nucleotides match TRBD2. After removal of 5 bases from V and 3 bases from J, the junction contained 12 bases not matched to a gene. CDR1 and CDR2 (germline): MDHEN, SYDVKM. The CDR3 covers 16 residues. DNA for the CDR3: TGTGCCAGCAGTCTGGGCGACGTAGCGGGAAACTACGAGCAGTACTTC. Protein: CASSLGDVAGNYEQYF.

This chain uses TRBV11-2 with TRBJ2-3, with TRBD2 matching over 7 bases. After removal of 2 bases from V and 4 bases from J, the junction contained 6 bases not matched to a gene. CDR1 is SGHAT, CDR2 FQNNGV, per germline. The CDR3 has 15 residues. CDR3 loop: CASSLSAGVPDTQYF. The CDR3, as DNA: TGTGCCAGCAGCTTAAGTGCGGGAGTCCCAGATACGCAGTATTTT.

The chain combines TRBV19 with TRBJ2-2; tentatively, D is TRBD1 (6 bases). CDR1 and CDR2 from the germline V gene are LNHDA and SQIVND (reference sequence). The CDR3 length is 17 residues. V lost 4 bases to trimming and J lost 1 base, with 16 bases between them. CDR3 region: CASSKGVGRGNTGELFF. CDR3 bases: TGTGCCAGTAGTAAGGGGGTTGGCCGAGGGAACACCGGGGAGCTGTTTTTT.

This clone was seen once. The gene calls are TRBV7-2 and TRBJ2-5; 7 nucleotides agree with TRBD1. V shed 1 base, J shed 5 bases, and the junction held 7 bases outside the gene matches. Germline V lookup: CDR1 SGHTA, CDR2 FQGNSA. This CDR3 contains 15 residues. CDR3 in amino acids: CASSLGGIGGETQYF. The CDR3 DNA follows: TGTGCCAGCAGCTTAGGTGGTATAGGGGGCGAGACCCAGTACTTC.

A single count supports this clone. This sequence joins TRBV9 and TRBJ2-2, with a possible D match to TRBD2 (5 bases). Trimming took off 0 bases at V and 5 bases at J, with 14 bases between the two ends. The CDR3 covers 16 residues. Per the germline V gene, CDR1 is SGDLS and CDR2 is YYNGEE. CDR3 sequence: CASSVGGSVNTGELFF. Written as DNA, the CDR3 is TGTGCCAGCAGCGTAGGTGGGAGCGTGAATACCGGGGAGCTGTTTTTT.

The chain has TRBV2 and TRBJ1-2; D perhaps matches TRBD1 (6 bases). Germline lookup yields CDR1 SNHLY and CDR2 FYNNEI. Trimming shortened V by 2 bases and J by 7 bases, and 11 bases separated the two germline ends. This CDR3 spans 13 amino acids. CDR3 sequence (DNA): TGTGCCAGCAGTGAATCAGGGGCGGGTGGCTACACCTTC. Its protein product is CASSESGAGGYTF.

The chain couples TRBV5-3 to TRBJ1-1; unclear D gene. TRBV5-3 is filed as an ORF, its function uncertain. CDR3 length: 19 residues. The ends were cut back, 4 bases at V and 7 bases at J, with 32 bases in the middle. This CDR3 reads CARSPIRGRVIWDRIEAFF. Written as DNA, the CDR3 is TGTGCCAGAAGCCCTATACGGGGAAGGGTGATCTGGGATCGTATTGAAGCTTTCTTT.

The DNA of the CDR3 is TGCGCCAGCAGCTTGGTAGGGGGCAGTGCCTACGAGCAGTACTTC. It translates to CASSLVGGSAYEQYF. The chain is built from TRBV5-1 and TRBJ2-7; 7 positions match TRBD1. Per germline, CDR1 SGHRS and CDR2 YFSETQ. The CDR3 runs to 15 residues. V gave up 0 bases and J gave up 2 bases; unmatched junction bases: 5.

This clone was counted only a few times. This chain joins TRBV6-1 and TRBJ1-5; 10 bases are a match to TRBD1. The germline CDR1 and CDR2 sequences are MNHNS and SASEGT. V gave up 10 bases and J gave up 5 bases; unmatched junction bases: 2. The length of the CDR3 is 12 residues. The CDR3, as DNA: TGTGCCACCGGGACAGGGGATCAGCCCCAGCATTTT. Its translation: CATGTGDQPQHF.

This rearrangement joins TRBV15 to TRBJ2-1; 14 nucleotides align to TRBD2. Trimming cost V 3 bases and J 8 bases; bases outside gene matches: 18. This CDR3 has 20 amino acids. CDR1 and CDR2 (germline): LNHNV, YYDKDF (reference sequence). CDR3 protein: CATSRGGLAGVSGRWDEQFF. For the CDR3, the DNA is TGTGCCACCAGCAGGGGGGGACTAGCGGGAGTATCGGGAAGGTGGGATGAGCAGTTCTTC.

The chain recombines TRBV6-6 with TRBJ2-7, with 7 bases identical to TRBD1. The CDR3 length is 16 residues. The ends lost 1 base at V and 2 bases at J; junction bases unmatched: 8. Germline V lookup: CDR1 MNHNY, CDR2 SVGAGI (reference sequence). CDR3 protein: CASSYFRQGSAYEQYF. The CDR3 nucleotides read TGTGCCAGCAGTTACTTCAGACAGGGAAGTGCCTACGAGCAGTACTTC.

Only a few counts were recorded for this clone. The chain employs TRBV6-5 and TRBJ1-1, with 7 bases fitting TRBD1. This CDR3 comprises 14 residues. The trim removed 4 bases at V and 6 bases at J, leaving 8 bases unmatched. Germline lookup yields CDR1 MNHEY and CDR2 SVGAGI. The CDR3 DNA sequence: TGTGCCAGCAGTTTAGGGACAGCTCGCGCTGAAGCTTTCTTT. Its translation is CASSLGTARAEAFF.

A note on this clone: The same CDR3 arises from other DNA sequences in this sample as well. The chain combines TRBV5-1 with TRBJ2-5, with TRBD1 matching over 7 bases. V shed 4 bases and J 3 bases; nucleotides not matched to a gene: 9. The CDR3 covers 15 residues. Germline V gives CDR1 SGHRS, CDR2 YFSETQ. CDR3: CASSPGQRTEETQYF. CDR3 DNA: TGCGCCAGCAGCCCGGGACAGAGAACAGAAGAGACCCAGTACTTC.

As to this clone: A junction boundary mismatches the germline segment, possibly from a read error. This chain links TRBV5-4 with TRBJ2-4; 12 nucleotides align to TRBD2. Looked up from germline, CDR1 is SGHNT and CDR2 is YYREEE (reference sequence). The CDR3 consists of 14 residues. DNA of the CDR3: TGTGCCAGCAGCTTGGCGACTAGCGGGAGTATCCTACTCTTC. Translated: CASSLATSGSILLF.